The clone carrying this TCR beta chain was observed a handful of times. Its antigen is as yet unknown. The library was made from cDNA and included unique molecular identifiers. TCRdb passed the PCR reads through MiXCR, listing each CDR3 protein once. The sample consists of 550,000 to 700,000 distinct CDR3 sequences, about 40% of them appearing once. The data derive from a study of post-analysis software for immune sequencing data. This CDR3 is built from 15 residues. Germline assignment: CDR1 MNHEY and CDR2 SVGEGT. Trimming stripped 5 bases from V and 3 bases from J, with 17 bases between. Study-wide points: Elevated frequency relative to controls characterized roughly 5 TRBV segments in patients, TRBV5-6, TRBV5-1 and TRBV20-1 among them.

This sequence originates from a girl aged 10-17 years with multiple sclerosis. Sequencing was performed on blood. The genes are TRBV6-2 or TRBV6-3 and TRBJ2-7; a weak D match, TRBD1 (6 bases). CDR3 loop: CASSATSTGYYEQYF. The DNA for the CDR3 is TGTGCCAGCAGTGCAACCTCGACAGGATACTACGAGCAGTACTTC.